This T cell receptor (beta chain) was observed in a study of T-cell reconstitution after alpha-beta-depleted transplantation in children. The CDR3 is made up of 16 amino acids. V lost 2 bases, J lost 4 bases, and 14 bases lay in between. The germline V gene encodes CDR1 LGHNA and CDR2 YSLEER. Study outcomes and limitations: Diversity of TCRbeta at day 60 was high in some patients, arising from surviving recipient T cells and thymic progenitors. The study reportedly traced alpha-beta T cells about two months after transplant to several hundred expanded graft clones.

The TCRbeta library incorporated unique molecular identifiers. MiXCR, run by TCRdb on the PCR reads, gives a single entry per CDR3 protein. Of 500,000 to 750,000 distinct CDR3 sequences in the sample, roughly 13% were seen once. This clonotype was seen many times. Its matching antigen is unknown. V and J are TRBV4-3 and TRBJ2-2; weak D call: TRBD2 (6 bases). This TCR derives from a male patient younger than 18 who had a stem cell transplant for acute myeloid leukemia, so the T cells may come from the graft donor. Sequences were derived from PBMCs, mostly from graft donor cells, sampled 360 days after TCRalphabeta/CD19-depleted stem cell transplant. DNA for the CDR3: TGCGCCAGCAGCCAATTTACCGGGAGCATCACCGGGGAGCTGTTTTTT. It translates to CASSQFTGSITGELFF.